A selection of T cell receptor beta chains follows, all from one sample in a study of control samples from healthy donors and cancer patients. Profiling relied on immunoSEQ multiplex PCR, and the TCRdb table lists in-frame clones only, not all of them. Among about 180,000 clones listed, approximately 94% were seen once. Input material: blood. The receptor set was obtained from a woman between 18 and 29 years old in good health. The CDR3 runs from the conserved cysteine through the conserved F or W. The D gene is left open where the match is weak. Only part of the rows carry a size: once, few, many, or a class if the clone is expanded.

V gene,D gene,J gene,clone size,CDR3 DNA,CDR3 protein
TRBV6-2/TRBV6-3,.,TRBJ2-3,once,TGTGCCAGCAGTTACCGGAAGGTCACAGATACGCAGTATTTT,CASSYRKVTDTQYF
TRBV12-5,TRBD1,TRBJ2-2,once,TGTGCTAGTGGTTCCCTCCCGACAGGGGATATAACCGGGGAGCTGTTTTTT,CASGSLPTGDITGELFF
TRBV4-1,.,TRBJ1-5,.,TGCGCCAGCAGTCAAGGGTTACTAAGAATGAATCAGCCCCAGCATTTT,CASSQGLLRMNQPQHF
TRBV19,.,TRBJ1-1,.,TGTGCCAGTAGTATCTACAGGAACACTGAAGCTTTCTTT,CASSIYRNTEAFF
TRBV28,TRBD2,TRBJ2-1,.,TGTGCCAGCAGTTTATCCGGACTAGCGGGAGATGAGCAGTTCTTC,CASSLSGLAGDEQFF
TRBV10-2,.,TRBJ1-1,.,TGCGCCAGCAGTGAGTCGACCCGGAGGAACACTGAAGCTTTCTTT,CASSESTRRNTEAFF
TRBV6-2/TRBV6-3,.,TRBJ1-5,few,TGTGCCAGCAGTCCATTCCTTACCGGGACGAATCCCAATCAGCCCCAGCATTTT,CASSPFLTGTNPNQPQHF
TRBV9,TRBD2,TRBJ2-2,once,TGTGCCAGCAGCCCGGGGGGGACGCAGAACACCGGGGAGCTGTTTTTT,CASSPGGTQNTGELFF
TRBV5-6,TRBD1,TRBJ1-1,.,TGTGCCAGCAGGCGGCAGGGGGTTCAGAACACTGAAGCTTTCTTT,CASRRQGVQNTEAFF
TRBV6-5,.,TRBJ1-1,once,TGTGCCAGCAGTCGCTACATGAACACTGAAGCTTTCTTT,CASSRYMNTEAFF
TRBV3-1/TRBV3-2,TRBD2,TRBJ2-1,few,TGTGCCAGCAGCCCAGAACCACCGGGACTAGCGGGCTTAGCCTACAATGAGCAGTTCTTC,CASSPEPPGLAGLAYNEQFF
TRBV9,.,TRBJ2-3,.,TGTGCCAGCAGCGTAGACAGGGCAACAGATACGCAGTATTTT,CASSVDRATDTQYF
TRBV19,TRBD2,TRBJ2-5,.,TGTGCCAGTAGTATACCGGGACTAGCGGGAGTTGAGACCCAGTACTTC,CASSIPGLAGVETQYF
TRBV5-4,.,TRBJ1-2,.,TGTGCCAGCAGCGGACGCGGGGCAGGGAAATATGGCTACACCTTC,CASSGRGAGKYGYTF
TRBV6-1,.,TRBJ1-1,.,TGTGCCAGCACTGAGGGGGGTAACGGGGACACTGAAGCTTTCTTT,CASTEGGNGDTEAFF
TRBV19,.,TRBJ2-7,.,TGTGCCAGTAGTATGACGGGGGACAGAACCTACGAGCAGTACTTC,CASSMTGDRTYEQYF
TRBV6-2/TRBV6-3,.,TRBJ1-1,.,TGTGCCAGCAGTTACTCACAGATTGAAGCTTTCTTT,CASSYSQIEAFF
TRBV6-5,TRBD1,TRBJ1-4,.,TGTGCCAGCAGTCAGACAGGGGTTACCAATGAAAAACTGTTTTTT,CASSQTGVTNEKLFF
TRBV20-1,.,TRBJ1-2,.,TGCAGTGCTAGATATCCTTATGGCTACACCTTC,CSARYPYGYTF
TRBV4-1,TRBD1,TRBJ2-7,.,TGCGCCAGCAGCCAAGTGTTCCGGACAGGGGTCGACGAGCAGTACTTC,CASSQVFRTGVDEQYF